The text below deals with one TCR beta chain. TCRdb called the 5' RACE reads again in MiXCR, with one record for every CDR3 protein. The sample holds roughly 57,000 distinct CDR3 sequences, around 12% seen once. This entry is derived from a study of early T cells in non-severe SARS-CoV-2 infection. This CDR3 contains 15 residues. The ends lost 4 bases at V and 6 bases at J; junction bases unmatched: 7. Looked up from germline, CDR1 is SEHNR and CDR2 is FQNEAQ (reference sequence). The chain employs TRBV7-9 and TRBJ2-2; 8 bases are a match to TRBD1. The clonotype originates from an adult who was a healthcare worker with PCR-confirmed SARS-CoV-2 infection or an uninfected control (not recorded which). The sample in question was whole blood, obtained at baseline. CDR3 DNA sequence: TGTGCCAGCAGCTCCCGTAAGGACAGGGCCGGGGAGCTGTTTTTT. This gives the protein CASSSRKDRAGELFF.